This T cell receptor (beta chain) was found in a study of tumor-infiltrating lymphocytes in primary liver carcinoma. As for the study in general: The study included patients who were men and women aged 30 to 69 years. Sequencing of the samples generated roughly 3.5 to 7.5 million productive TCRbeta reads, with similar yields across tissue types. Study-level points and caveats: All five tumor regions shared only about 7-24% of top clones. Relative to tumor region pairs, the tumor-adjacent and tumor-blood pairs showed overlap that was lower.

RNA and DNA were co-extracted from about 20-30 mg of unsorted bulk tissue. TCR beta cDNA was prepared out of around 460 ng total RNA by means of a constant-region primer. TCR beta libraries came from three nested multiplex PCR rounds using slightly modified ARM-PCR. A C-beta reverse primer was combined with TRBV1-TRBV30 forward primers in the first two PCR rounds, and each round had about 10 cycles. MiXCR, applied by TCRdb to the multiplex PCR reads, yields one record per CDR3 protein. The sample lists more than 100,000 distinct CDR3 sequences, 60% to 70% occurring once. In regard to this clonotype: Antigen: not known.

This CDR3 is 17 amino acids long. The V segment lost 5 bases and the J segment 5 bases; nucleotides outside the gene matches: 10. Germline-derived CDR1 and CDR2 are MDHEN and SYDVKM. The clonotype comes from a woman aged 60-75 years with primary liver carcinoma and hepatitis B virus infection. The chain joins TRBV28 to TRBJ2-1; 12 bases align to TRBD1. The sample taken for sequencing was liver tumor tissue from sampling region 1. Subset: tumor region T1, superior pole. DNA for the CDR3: TGTGCCAGCAGTCCCTGGGGACAGGGGGCTCTTCACAATGAGCAGTTCTTC. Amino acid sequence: CASSPWGQGALHNEQFF.